A single sample gave rise to the 22 T cell receptor beta chains below, sequenced in a study of vaccination effects on CD4 cells after COVID-19. Sequencing in the ViraFEST assay came after antigen-specific CD4+ T cells had been expanded with viral peptide pools, which were used to stimulate PBMC. Following culture for about 11 days, CD4+ T cells were isolated. A PCR test confirmed that the person had SARS-CoV-2 infection between March and December 2020. Only in-frame clones appear in the TCRdb table, and some are missing; sequencing was by immunoSEQ multiplex PCR. The table lists approximately 26,000 clones, approximately 80% of them singletons. No antigen has been identified for these receptors. The source material was CD4+ T cells from PBMCs cultured with HCoV-NL63 spike peptides, sampled before COVID-19 vaccination. These receptors came from a human donor who had a prior SARS-CoV-2 infection.

The chain is built from TRBV5-4 and TRBJ2-1; D is perhaps TRBD1 or TRBD2 (5 bases each). Germline loops: CDR1 SGHNT, CDR2 YYREEE (reference sequence). V was trimmed by 4 bases and J by 9 bases, leaving 17 bases between them. The CDR3 loop spans 14 amino acids. The CDR3: CASSPGGHSGEQFF. The CDR3 coding sequence is TGTGCCAGCAGCCCAGGAGGACATTCGGGTGAGCAGTTCTTC.

This chain uses TRBV19 with TRBJ2-3; the D is unclear. Germline CDR1 reads LNHDA; CDR2 reads SQIVND (reference sequence). V was trimmed by 6 bases and J by 1 base, leaving 11 bases between them. This CDR3 is built from 14 residues. CDR3 amino acids: CASSFTTRTDTQYF. For the CDR3, the DNA is TGTGCCAGTAGCTTTACAACGCGCACAGATACGCAGTATTTT.

A few counts support this clone. This chain joins TRBV13 and TRBJ2-7; D is uncertain. This CDR3 has 15 residues. Trimming pared 0 bases from V and 4 bases from J, leaving 13 bases between. From germline, CDR1 is PRHDT and CDR2 FYEKMQ (reference sequence). The CDR3 nucleotides are TGTGCCAGCAGCTTAGGCGGCCTCCGAGATTACGAGCAGTACTTC. It translates to CASSLGGLRDYEQYF.

This clone was seen a handful of times. The rearrangement links TRBV15 to TRBJ2-1; TRBD2 is a possible D gene (6 bases). Germline V gene sequence: CDR1 LNHNV, CDR2 YYDKDF (reference sequence). The germline V and J ends were trimmed by 0 bases and 9 bases, with 18 bases remaining between them. CDR3 length: 16 amino acids. CDR3 region: CATSRDLLEGLREQFF. The DNA of the CDR3 is TGTGCCACCAGCAGAGATCTTTTGGAGGGACTTCGTGAGCAGTTCTTC.

The V and J genes are TRBV9 and TRBJ2-1; D ambiguous. The CDR3 runs 18 residues. Per germline, CDR1 SGDLS and CDR2 YYNGEE. The V end was cut by 1 base, the J end by 4 bases, with 21 bases between. The CDR3 DNA reads as TGTGCCAGCAGCGTAAAGGGCCCCGGTGAGGCCAGATACAATGAGCAGTTCTTC. It translates to CASSVKGPGEARYNEQFF.

This clone appeared once. The chain combines TRBV7-8 with TRBJ2-2; D remains ambiguous. CDR3 length: 15 amino acids. Germline CDR1 and CDR2: SGHVS and FQNEAQ. Trimming cost V 5 bases and J 2 bases, with 12 bases left between them. The CDR3 DNA is TGTGCCAGCAGCAAGAGGCGCCCAAACACCGGGGAGCTGTTTTTT. It translates to CASSKRRPNTGELFF.

The chain has TRBV29-1 and TRBJ2-3; TRBD1 is a possible D gene (5 bases). This CDR3 spans 16 amino acids. Germline V gene data show CDR1 as SQVTM and CDR2 as ANQGSEA. Trimming left V 2 bases short and J 1 base short, with 16 bases between. CDR3 DNA sequence: TGCAGCGTTGAAACTATAAGGGGAAGGGGCACAGATACGCAGTATTTT. Translated, it gives CSVETIRGRGTDTQYF.

The chain uses TRBV2 and TRBJ2-1, with 10 bases identical to TRBD2. The CDR3 consists of 15 residues. J gave up 8 bases and V 5 bases, and 9 bases lay outside the gene matches. Germline CDR1 reads SNHLY; CDR2 reads FYNNEI. The CDR3 DNA is TGTGCCAGCAGTAAGCTAGCGGGAGTTACCGATGAGCAGTTCTTC. Amino acid sequence: CASSKLAGVTDEQFF.

This rearrangement joins TRBV4-1 to TRBJ2-3; the D is unclear. The CDR3 length is 14 residues. Germline CDR1 reads MGHRA; CDR2 reads YSYEKL. V lost 1 base and J 6 bases, leaving 11 bases between the germline ends. The CDR3: CASSQAILGDTQYF. Here the CDR3 DNA reads TGCGCCAGCAGCCAAGCCATTTTAGGGGATACGCAGTATTTT.

V is TRBV4-2 and J is TRBJ2-7, with 8 nucleotides matching TRBD2. The V and J ends lost 0 bases and 3 bases, in that order; junction bases with no gene match: 4. CDR1 is LGHNA and CDR2 is YNFKEQ in the germline V gene. The CDR3 is 15 residues long. The CDR3 region is CASSQEAGGDYEQYF. The CDR3 region has the DNA TGTGCCAGCAGCCAAGAGGCGGGAGGTGACTACGAGCAGTACTTC.

The chain combines TRBV20-1 with TRBJ2-5, with unresolved D. Looked up from germline, CDR1 is DFQATT and CDR2 is SNEGSKA (reference sequence). The CDR3 consists of 11 residues. The V and J ends lost 6 bases and 4 bases respectively, with 9 bases between them. The CDR3: CSAVGGETQYF. The CDR3 region has the DNA TGCAGTGCCGTGGGCGGAGAGACCCAGTACTTC.

This chain uses TRBV19 with TRBJ2-2, with 9 bases fitting TRBD2. The CDR3 totals 18 residues. The junction had 13 bases not matched to a gene; V was cut back by 3 bases and J by 5 bases. CDR1 is LNHDA, CDR2 SQIVND, per germline (reference sequence). The CDR3 reads CASSIFPTSGERTGELFF. Here the CDR3 DNA reads TGTGCCAGTAGTATTTTCCCGACTAGCGGAGAACGGACCGGGGAGCTGTTTTTT.

The rearrangement joins TRBV11-3 to TRBJ2-5; a weak D match, TRBD1 (5 bases). Trimming removed 5 bases from V and 10 bases from J, with 23 bases in between. The CDR3 covers 15 residues. Looked up from germline, CDR1 is SGHNT and CDR2 is YENEEA. The CDR3 protein is CASSQNRFPKADQYF. Here the CDR3 DNA reads TGTGCCAGCAGCCAAAACAGGTTCCCCAAGGCGGACCAGTACTTC.

This chain links TRBV19 with TRBJ1-4, with TRBD1 matching 8 bases. V shed 3 bases and J 6 bases; nucleotides not matched to a gene: 6. CDR1 is LNHDA, CDR2 SQIVND, per germline (reference sequence). The CDR3 spans 15 residues. In nucleotides, the CDR3 is TGTGCCAGTAGTATTTCACAGGGGGTCCATGAAAAACTGTTTTTT. Translated, it gives CASSISQGVHEKLFF.

This rearrangement joins TRBV5-1 to TRBJ1-2; TRBD1 matches 10 bases. CDR1 and CDR2 from the germline V gene are SGHRS and YFSETQ. This CDR3 is 15 amino acids long. V shed 5 bases and J 0 bases; nucleotides not matched to a gene: 4. In nucleotides, the CDR3 is TGCGCCAGCAGTCTAGGGACAGGGGCTAACTATGGCTACACCTTC. Its translation is CASSLGTGANYGYTF.

This chain joins TRBV7-2 and TRBJ2-5, with D perhaps matching TRBD1 (6 bases). Germline CDR1 and CDR2: SGHTA and FQGNSA. The V end lost 1 base, the J end lost 3 bases, and 9 bases lay between the germline ends. This CDR3 region has 14 residues. CDR3 in DNA: TGTGCCAGCAGCTTAGGTCCAGGGGAAGAGACCCAGTACTTC. Its translation: CASSLGPGEETQYF.

This clone showed up just once. This sequence joins TRBV7-9 and TRBJ2-1; 8 bases are a match to TRBD2. The junction had 10 bases not matched to a gene; V was cut back by 7 bases and J by 2 bases. Per germline, CDR1 SEHNR and CDR2 FQNEAQ (reference sequence). The CDR3 covers 16 residues. The CDR3 is CASINSGGPTYNEQFF. For the CDR3, the DNA is TGTGCCAGCATCAACAGCGGGGGCCCTACCTACAATGAGCAGTTCTTC.

The chain recombines TRBV7-2 with TRBJ1-5, with D perhaps matching TRBD1 (5 bases). Germline CDR1 is SGHTA and CDR2 is FQGNSA. Trimming took off 2 bases at V and 7 bases at J, with 15 bases between the two ends. The length of the CDR3 is 15 residues. In DNA, the CDR3 is TGTGCCAGCAGCTTACAGGGCGTTTGGGGCCAGCCCCAGCATTTT. Its protein product is CASSLQGVWGQPQHF. The whole variable domain, remainder taken from reference TRBV7-2 and TRBJ1-5, is GAGVSQSPSNKVTEKGKDVELRCDPISGHTALYWYRQSLGQGLEFLIYFQGNSAPDKSGLPSDRFSAERTGGSVSTLTIQRTQQEDSAVYLCASSLQGVWGQPQHFGDGTRLSIL.

This clone has only one observation. The chain uses TRBV24-1 and TRBJ2-4, with 8 bases matching TRBD1. This CDR3 contains 15 residues. J was trimmed by 0 bases and V by 7 bases; bases with no gene match: 4. Per the germline V gene, CDR1 is KGHDR and CDR2 is SFDVKD. CDR3 in amino acids: CATRDRDLAKNIQYF. The CDR3 region has the DNA TGTGCCACCAGGGACAGGGACTTAGCCAAAAACATTCAGTACTTC.

This clone was found a few times. The rearrangement links TRBV30 to TRBJ2-6; no clear D gene. The CDR3 runs 14 residues. Between the trimmed V and J ends, which lost 2 bases and 0 bases, there was a span of 5 bases. The germline CDR1 and CDR2 sequences are GTSNPN and SVGIG (reference sequence). The CDR3 is CAWSSISGANVLTF. CDR3 coding DNA: TGTGCCTGGAGTAGCATCTCTGGGGCCAACGTCCTGACTTTC.

V and J are TRBV27 and TRBJ2-3; 16 positions match TRBD2. Looked up from germline, CDR1 is MNHEY and CDR2 is SMNVEV (reference sequence). The CDR3 has 18 amino acids. The J segment lost 5 bases and the V segment lost 4 bases, leaving 9 bases of the junction unmatched. The CDR3 coding sequence is TGTGCCAGCAGTTCGGGACTAGCGGGGGGGGTTCTGGTAGATACGCAGTATTTT. It specifies CASSSGLAGGVLVDTQYF.

The chain is built from TRBV4-3 and TRBJ2-2; TRBD2 agrees at 7 bases. The ends lost 1 base at V and 4 bases at J; junction bases unmatched: 9. The CDR3 has 17 residues. From germline, CDR1 is LGHNA and CDR2 YSLEER. The CDR3 region has the DNA TGCGCCAGCAGCCAAGTCATTGCGGGGAGGGGCACCGGGGAGCTGTTTTTT. This sequence encodes CASSQVIAGRGTGELFF.